This TCR beta chain was identified in a study of vaccination and CD4 T cells after COVID-19. The wider study: Convalescent individuals exhibited SARS-CoV-2 positivity on nasal swab PCR, with nine mild and one severe presentation. The study collected post-vaccine samples a median around 72 days after dose two, with a range of 14 to 241.

For this clonotype: Its antigen is currently unknown.

Cultured CD4+ T cell DNA was sequenced using the Oncomine TCR Beta short-read assay. TCRdb re-called the PCR reads with MiXCR, one entry per CDR3 protein. The sample includes some 4,000 distinct CDR3 sequences, approximately 47% of them seen just once. As to treatment: approximately nine-day PBMC culture with coronavirus spike peptide pools or control peptides (ViraFEST assay). Peptide pool stimulation in ViraFEST expanded antigen-specific T cells, whose TCRs were then sequenced. The PCR-positive dates, March through December 2020, came before the US Alpha, Beta and Delta variants. The V segment lost 5 bases and the J segment 2 bases; nucleotides outside the gene matches: 10. CDR3 size: 18 residues. Germline CDR1 reads SGHTA; CDR2 reads FQGTGA.

The chain recombines TRBV7-3 with TRBJ2-5, with 14 bases fitting TRBD2. This TCR derives from a human donor who had recovered from COVID-19. The sample taken for sequencing was CD4+ T cells from blood, cultured in vitro. The CDR3 loop is CASSPRRGTSGSQETQYF. The CDR3 DNA reads as TGTGCCAGCAGCCCTCGGCGAGGGACTAGCGGGAGTCAAGAGACCCAGTACTTC. Variable domain in full (rest from reference TRBV7-3 and TRBJ2-5): GAGVSQTPSNKVTEKGKYVELRCDPISGHTALYWYRQSLGQGPEFLIYFQGTGAADDSGLPNDRFFAVRPEGSVSTLKIQRTERGDSAVYLCASSPRRGTSGSQETQYFGPGTRLLVL.